This T cell receptor (beta chain) derives from a study of cytomegalovirus exposure and HLA in healthy donors. At the level of the study: HLA-typed donors were the source of 80 million to 90 million unique TCRs, which an early data release held. General study results and limits: The study listed approximately 160 cytomegalovirus-associated TCR beta chains.

Healthy people donating bone marrow made up the donors. Donors were nominally healthy when sampled, though unrecorded immune exposures were likely. Use of 60 Vbeta and 13 Jbeta primers characterized the PCR. Data came from immunoSEQ multiplex PCR; TCRdb stores just in-frame clones and leaves some out. This table has more than 150,000 clones, about three quarters appearing once. Comment on this clone: Its antigen is not known.

The receptor comes from a woman between 45 and 60 years old in good health and CMV-seropositive. Sequencing was done on a sample of PBMCs.

The CDR3 region has the DNA TGTGCCAGCTCACCTGGGACAGGGGATCAGCCCCAGCATTTT. Translation gives CASSPGTGDQPQHF. The chain employs TRBV18 and TRBJ1-5, with 10 bases identical to TRBD1. J gave up 5 bases and V 3 bases, and 1 base lay outside the gene matches. CDR3 size: 14 residues. CDR1 and CDR2 from the germline V gene are KGHSH and LQKENI.